This T cell receptor beta chain emerged from a study of T cell responses to AZD1222 COVID-19 vaccine. General study findings and limits: Just a handful of people given AZD1222 tested seropositive at baseline.

Profiling relied on immunoSEQ multiplex PCR, and the TCRdb table lists in-frame clones only, not all of them. The data show tens of thousands of clones, with 85% to 90% seen just once and 10% to 13% held by the top ten. V shed 2 bases and J shed 2 bases, with 9 bases lying between them. Germline V gene sequence: CDR1 GTSNPN, CDR2 SVGIG (reference sequence). The CDR3 spans 13 residues. With regard to this clone: As yet, its antigen is unknown.

The source was peripheral blood, collected on day 0 of AZD1222 vaccination. The receptor comes from an adult in good health. The rearrangement uses TRBV30 and TRBJ2-5; D gene unclear. The CDR3 DNA is TGTGCCTGGAGTAGGGCATCTCAAGAGACCCAGTACTTC. Protein product: CAWSRASQETQYF.